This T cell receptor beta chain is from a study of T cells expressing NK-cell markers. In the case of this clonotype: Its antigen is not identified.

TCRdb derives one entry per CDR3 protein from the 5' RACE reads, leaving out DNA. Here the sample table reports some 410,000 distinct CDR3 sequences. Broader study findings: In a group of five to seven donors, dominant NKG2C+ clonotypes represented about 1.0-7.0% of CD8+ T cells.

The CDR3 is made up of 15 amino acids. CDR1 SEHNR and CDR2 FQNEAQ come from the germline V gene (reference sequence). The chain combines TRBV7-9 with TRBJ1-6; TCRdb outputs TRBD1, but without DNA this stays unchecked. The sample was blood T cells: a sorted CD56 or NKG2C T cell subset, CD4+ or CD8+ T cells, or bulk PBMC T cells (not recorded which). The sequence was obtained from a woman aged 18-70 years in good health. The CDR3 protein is CASSSRQVDHSPLHF.